Each of the 10 T cell receptor beta chains below was sequenced from the same sample in a study of blood T cell repertoires in COVID-19. Using immunoSEQ multiplex PCR, the repertoire was profiled, and TCRdb retains in-frame clones only, with some absent. The table records about 440,000 clones, about 85% of them present only once. Source material: PBMCs or T cells enriched from blood (not recorded which). These receptor sequences come from a woman between 18 and 30 years old with acute COVID-19.

The V gene is TRBV7-8, the J gene TRBJ2-3; D might be TRBD2 (5 bases). Between the trimmed V and J ends, which lost 3 bases and 0 bases, there was a span of 7 bases. This CDR3 spans 14 amino acids. Germline V gene lookup returns CDR1 SGHVS and CDR2 FQNEAQ. DNA of the CDR3: TGTGCCAGCAGCTTTCGGGGAAGCACAGATACGCAGTATTTT. This codes for CASSFRGSTDTQYF.

The rearrangement joins TRBV5-1 to TRBJ2-3; no reliable D call. The V gene lost 2 bases and the J gene lost 2 bases, with 6 bases spanning the gap. This CDR3 spans 13 amino acids. Germline assignment: CDR1 SGHRS and CDR2 YFSETQ. The CDR3 reads CASSLANTDTQYF. The CDR3 region has the DNA TGCGCCAGCAGCTTAGCGAACACAGATACGCAGTATTTT.

The CDR3 DNA reads TGTGCCAGCAGTGGCTACAGCTCTGGAAACACCATATATTTT. It specifies CASSGYSSGNTIYF. The chain uses TRBV2 and TRBJ1-3; D uncertain. V was trimmed by 4 bases and J by 0 bases, leaving 7 bases between them. Germline values: CDR1 SNHLY, CDR2 FYNNEI. The CDR3 length is 14 residues.

The chain links TRBV7-9 to TRBJ2-2; 10 nucleotides agree with TRBD1. V was pared by 0 bases and J by 3 bases, with 1 base of the junction left unmatched. CDR1 and CDR2 (germline): SEHNR, FQNEAQ (reference sequence). This CDR3 region has 16 residues. DNA of the CDR3: TGTGCCAGCAGCTTAGCCGGGACAGGGGACACCGGGGAGCTGTTTTTT. Translation: CASSLAGTGDTGELFF. Looking up the rest from reference TRBV7-9 and TRBJ2-2 gives the full variable domain: DTGVSQNPRHKITKRGQNVTFRCDPISEHNRLYWYRQTLGQGPEFLTYFQNEAQLEKSRLLSDRFSAERPKGSFSTLEIQRTEQGDSAMYLCASSLAGTGDTGELFFGEGSRLTVL.

The chain uses TRBV9 and TRBJ2-1, with unresolved D. Germline V gene lookup returns CDR1 SGDLS and CDR2 YYNGEE. The CDR3 is made up of 12 amino acids. Trimming left V 4 bases short and J 6 bases short, with 8 bases between. The DNA for the CDR3 is TGTGCCAGCAGCCATGCGTCCAATGAGCAGTTCTTC. Translation: CASSHASNEQFF.

The rearrangement links TRBV12-3 or TRBV12-4 to TRBJ2-7, with D possibly TRBD1 on 5 matching bases. The CDR3 is 12 residues long. The germline V and J ends were trimmed by 5 bases and 6 bases, with 11 bases remaining between them. The CDR3 DNA reads as TGTGCCAGCAGTGTGACAGTCTCCGAGCAGTACTTC. This codes for CASSVTVSEQYF.

The rearrangement joins TRBV5-1 to TRBJ1-6, with no clear D. There are 16 residues in the CDR3. Trimming removed 4 bases from V and 10 bases from J, with 21 bases in between. The germline V gene encodes CDR1 SGHRS and CDR2 YFSETQ. The CDR3 region is CASSDVVTAGSSPLHF. In nucleotides, the CDR3 is TGCGCCAGCAGCGACGTCGTGACCGCGGGGTCATCACCCCTCCACTTT.

The chain recombines TRBV10-3 with TRBJ2-1, with D possibly being TRBD2 (6 bases). Germline V gives CDR1 ENHRY, CDR2 SYGVKD. There are 16 residues in the CDR3. V lost 8 bases, J lost 3 bases, and 20 bases lay in between. In DNA, the CDR3 is TGTGCCATCGGACCCGGCCGACAGCGGGTCTACAATGAGCAGTTCTTC. Its protein is CAIGPGRQRVYNEQFF.

V is TRBV5-5 and J is TRBJ2-7, with 8 nucleotides matching TRBD1. The J segment lost 3 bases and the V segment lost 1 base, leaving 0 bases of the junction unmatched. The germline V gene has CDR1 SGHKS and CDR2 YYEKEE (reference sequence). This CDR3 has 13 residues. The CDR3 is CASSLTGGYEQYF. The CDR3 DNA sequence: TGTGCCAGCAGCTTGACAGGGGGCTACGAGCAGTACTTC.

The chain uses TRBV28 and TRBJ1-2; D is unresolved. Germline V gene sequence: CDR1 MDHEN, CDR2 SYDVKM. The CDR3 runs 13 residues. Trimming left V 6 bases short and J 8 bases short, with 16 bases between. Here the CDR3 DNA reads TGTGCCAGCAGCGTATCGGCGGTACTCGGCTACACCTTC. It yields the protein CASSVSAVLGYTF.